This TCR beta chain was identified during a study of post-analysis software for immune sequencing data. About the study: There were relapsing-remitting, secondary progressive and progressive-relapsing multiple sclerosis among the disease courses included. Findings and caveats of the study: With TRBV5-6, TRBV5-1 and TRBV20-1 included, several TRBV segments were more frequent in patients than in controls. In multiple sclerosis, normalized Chao1 diversity was significantly below that of controls. Samples from one preparation batch, clustered by F measure, grouped strongly together.

cDNA libraries for TCR beta contained unique molecular identifiers. TCRdb ran MiXCR on the PCR reads and lists one entry per CDR3 protein. The table shows some 370,000 distinct CDR3 sequences, with around a third occurring only once. Notes on this clonotype: No antigen is known for it.

Trimming removed 0 bases from V and 5 bases from J, with 14 bases in between. Germline CDR1 LNHNV, CDR2 YYDKDF (reference sequence). CDR3 length: 16 amino acids. J is TRBJ2-1 and V is TRBV15, with a weak D call TRBD2 (6 bases). The sample comprised blood. This TCR came from a girl aged 5 to 17 with multiple sclerosis. The DNA of the CDR3 is TGTGCCACCAGCAGAGATGTCGGACTAACGAACAATGAGCAGTTCTTC. Translated: CATSRDVGLTNNEQFF.